A single sample is the source of the 10 T cell receptor beta chains below, sequenced in a study of blood T cell repertoires in COVID-19. Data came from immunoSEQ multiplex PCR; TCRdb stores just in-frame clones and leaves some out. The sample holds about 99,000 clones, around nine tenths seen once. Sequencing input: peripheral blood. Receptors were obtained from a middle-aged man with COVID-19, enrolled during active disease.

The chain couples TRBV5-8 to TRBJ1-2, with 7 bases fitting TRBD1. CDR3 length: 14 amino acids. V lost 0 bases, J lost 10 bases, and 9 bases stayed unmatched. Germline V lookup: CDR1 SGHTS, CDR2 YDEGEE. CDR3 loop: CASSLAEGAVPYTF. CDR3 DNA: TGTGCCAGCAGCTTGGCGGAGGGGGCCGTTCCCTACACCTTC.

The chain uses TRBV5-1 and TRBJ1-4, with TRBD1 as a possible D gene (6 bases). The germline V gene encodes CDR1 SGHRS and CDR2 YFSETQ. The CDR3 spans 17 residues. The germline V and J ends were trimmed by 0 bases and 0 bases, with 12 bases remaining between them. The DNA of the CDR3 is TGCGCCAGCAGCTTGGGGCAGGGGTCGGCAACTAATGAAAAACTGTTTTTT. Translating it yields CASSLGQGSATNEKLFF.

This chain links TRBV6-2 or TRBV6-3 with TRBJ1-1; 7 nucleotides agree with TRBD1. The germline gives CDR1 MNHEY, CDR2 SVGEGT. The CDR3 is 14 residues long. J lost 8 bases, V lost 2 bases, and 8 bases had no gene match. The CDR3 reads CASSYATRGREAFF. The CDR3, as DNA: TGTGCCAGCAGTTACGCAACTAGGGGGCGCGAAGCTTTCTTT.

V is TRBV7-8 and J is TRBJ2-4; 14 nucleotides match TRBD2. In germline, CDR1 is SGHVS, CDR2 FQNEAQ. V dropped 0 bases and J dropped 12; count of bases not matched to a gene: 10. This CDR3 has 17 residues. The CDR3 is CASSLAPVGLAGDTQYF. CDR3 nucleotide sequence: TGTGCCAGCAGCTTAGCACCGGTGGGACTAGCGGGGGACACTCAGTACTTC.

This clone came up a few times. The rearrangement uses TRBV7-9 and TRBJ2-3; TRBD1 matches at 9 bases. This CDR3 has 14 residues. Germline values: CDR1 SEHNR, CDR2 FQNEAQ (reference sequence). Unmatched junction bases numbered 2, after V lost 7 bases and J lost 0 bases. The CDR3 loop reads CASTGTGSTDTQYF. In DNA form, the CDR3 reads TGTGCCAGCACGGGGACAGGGAGCACAGATACGCAGTATTTT.

The rearrangement joins TRBV30 to TRBJ1-2, with D uncertain. V was pared by 3 bases and J by 6 bases, with 17 bases between. This CDR3 region has 14 residues. Germline loops: CDR1 GTSNPN, CDR2 SVGIG (reference sequence). This chain's CDR3 is CAWSETGSWDGYTF. The CDR3 DNA sequence: TGTGCCTGGAGCGAGACCGGGTCCTGGGATGGCTACACCTTC.

The rearrangement links TRBV11-2 to TRBJ1-2; 9 bases fit TRBD1. The CDR3 runs 16 residues. Germline V gene data show CDR1 as SGHAT and CDR2 as FQNNGV. The ends lost 0 bases at V and 5 bases at J; junction bases unmatched: 7. CDR3 coding DNA: TGTGCCAGCAGCTTAGATCTAGGGACAGGGCCTTATGGCTACACCTTC. Translating it yields CASSLDLGTGPYGYTF. Supplemented by reference TRBV11-2 and TRBJ1-2, the full variable domain reads EAGVAQSPRYKIIEKRQSVAFWCNPISGHATLYWYQQILGQGPKLLIQFQNNGVVDDSQLPKDRFSAERLKGVDSTLKIQPAKLEDSAVYLCASSLDLGTGPYGYTFGSGTRLTVV.

The V call is TRBV12-3 or TRBV12-4, the J call TRBJ2-1; D is unresolved. This CDR3 is built from 11 residues. The V gene lost 6 bases and the J gene lost 9 bases, with 9 bases spanning the gap. CDR3 loop: CASSLSFEQFF. CDR3 sequence (DNA): TGTGCCAGCAGCCTGAGTTTTGAGCAGTTCTTC.

The chain links TRBV24-1 to TRBJ2-1; 11 nucleotides match TRBD2. The trim removed 5 bases at V and 2 bases at J, leaving 4 bases unmatched. This CDR3 region has 16 residues. Germline-derived CDR1 and CDR2 are KGHDR and SFDVKD. The CDR3 DNA is TGTGCCACCAGTGTTAGCGGGGGGGCCCCCTACAATGAGCAGTTCTTC. It is translated as CATSVSGGAPYNEQFF.

There are a few counts of this clone. This chain uses TRBV7-8 with TRBJ2-7; a weak D match, TRBD2 (6 bases). V lost 0 bases to trimming and J lost 2 bases, with 14 bases between them. Germline loops: CDR1 SGHVS, CDR2 FQNEAQ. The CDR3 loop spans 16 amino acids. The CDR3 protein is CASSLARGSRAYEQYF. Written as DNA, the CDR3 is TGTGCCAGCAGCTTAGCGCGGGGTAGTAGGGCCTACGAGCAGTACTTC.